The 12 T cell receptor beta chains below come from one sample, sequenced in a study of response to subunit inactivated influenza vaccine. TCRdb processed the RT-PCR reads anew with MiXCR; each CDR3 protein has one entry. This sample yields 550,000 to 800,000 distinct CDR3 sequences, of which 11% to 15% are seen a single time; around 7% belongs to the top ten. This specimen consisted of PBMCs from blood, obtained 14 days before vaccination. The origin of the receptors is a man between 45 and 60 years old who received an inactivated influenza vaccine.

The chain employs TRBV5-1 and TRBJ1-1, with TRBD1 matching 7 bases. V lost 0 bases and J lost 6; bases outside the gene matches: 17. Germline loops: CDR1 SGHRS, CDR2 YFSETQ. This CDR3 comprises 18 residues. The CDR3 protein is CASSLGTGGTLGPAEAFF. The CDR3, as DNA: TGCGCCAGCAGCTTGGGGACAGGAGGAACGCTGGGCCCTGCTGAAGCTTTCTTT.

This clonotype occurred a few times. A read error may explain this, as a much larger clone is one base away. This chain connects TRBV6-2 or TRBV6-3 to TRBJ2-2; D gene ambiguous. V was trimmed by 6 bases and J by 5 bases, leaving 4 bases between them. CDR1 and CDR2 from the germline V gene are MNHEY and SVGEGT. The CDR3 contains 11 residues. This chain's CDR3 is CASSKTGELFF. Here the CDR3 DNA reads TGTGCCAGCAGCAAAACCGGGGAGCTGTTTTTT.

There are a few counts of this clonotype. The chain joins TRBV4-2 to TRBJ1-2; 7 bases align to TRBD1. The trim removed 2 bases at V and 2 bases at J, leaving 5 bases unmatched. The CDR3 covers 15 residues. Germline CDR1 is LGHNA and CDR2 is YNFKEQ. The CDR3 DNA reads as TGTGCCAGCAGCCAACCCGGACAGGCGAACTATGGCTACACCTTC. Amino acid sequence: CASSQPGQANYGYTF.

There are a few counts of this clonotype. The chain is built from TRBV11-2 and TRBJ2-3; possibly TRBD2 for D (7 bases). V lost 5 bases to trimming and J lost 1 base, with 16 bases between them. Germline V gene sequence: CDR1 SGHAT, CDR2 FQNNGV. CDR3 length equals 16 residues. For the CDR3, the DNA is TGTGCCAGCAGCGCAGTGGCGGGGGCCCGCACAGATACGCAGTATTTT. Protein product: CASSAVAGARTDTQYF.

The chain recombines TRBV7-9 with TRBJ2-2; 8 bases align to TRBD2. This CDR3 has 14 residues. V shed 8 bases, J shed 7 bases, and the junction held 9 bases outside the gene matches. Germline values: CDR1 SEHNR, CDR2 FQNEAQ (reference sequence). CDR3 sequence: CASRLAKENGELFF. CDR3 DNA: TGTGCCAGCCGACTAGCGAAGGAAAACGGGGAGCTGTTTTTT.

This rearrangement joins TRBV2 to TRBJ1-1, with 7 bases aligning to TRBD1. This CDR3 has 14 residues. With V trimmed by 6 bases and J by 0 bases, 4 bases remained unmatched. Germline CDR1 reads SNHLY; CDR2 reads FYNNEI. CDR3: CASRATGMNTEAFF. The CDR3 bases are TGTGCCAGCAGGGCGACAGGGATGAACACTGAAGCTTTCTTT. Looking up the rest from reference TRBV2 and TRBJ1-1 gives the full variable domain: EPEVTQTPSHQVTQMGQEVILRCVPISNHLYFYWYRQILGQKVEFLVSFYNNEISEKSEIFDDQFSVERPDGSNFTLKIRSTKLEDSAMYFCASRATGMNTEAFFGQGTRLTVV.

This clonotype showed up just a few times. V is TRBV10-3 and J is TRBJ2-5; 8 bases match TRBD2. V trimming: 6 bases; J trimming: 4 bases; junction bases outside the gene matches: 10. From germline, CDR1 is ENHRY and CDR2 SYGVKD. This CDR3 spans 15 amino acids. DNA of the CDR3: TGTGCCATCAGCGGGGGGGTTCGCCGGGGAGAGACCCAGTACTTC. Translation: CAISGGVRRGETQYF.

The chain couples TRBV5-5 to TRBJ1-1; possibly TRBD1 for D (5 bases). Trimming took 6 bases from V and 4 from J, leaving 19 bases between them. The CDR3 is made up of 15 amino acids. The V gene's germline CDR1 is SGHKS and CDR2 YYEKEE (reference sequence). Here the CDR3 reads CASTNPRVGGTEAFF. The CDR3 DNA is TGTGCCAGCACCAACCCCAGGGTGGGAGGCACTGAAGCTTTCTTT.

In its sample, this clonotype was seen many times. V is TRBV18 and J is TRBJ1-5; D uncertain. Germline values: CDR1 KGHSH, CDR2 LQKENI. The CDR3 contains 13 residues. Trimming left V 6 bases short and J 7 bases short, with 13 bases between. The CDR3 protein is CASSFHPEQPQHF. The CDR3 DNA follows: TGTGCCAGCTCGTTCCATCCAGAACAGCCCCAGCATTTT.

The chain employs TRBV7-7 and TRBJ2-2; 7 bases match TRBD2. With 5 bases clipped from V and 4 bases from J, the junction kept 10 bases outside the gene matches. This CDR3 comprises 16 residues. The germline V gene has CDR1 SSHAT and CDR2 FNYEAQ (reference sequence). The CDR3 reads CASSPLSGGVTGELFF. CDR3 bases: TGTGCCAGCAGCCCACTTTCGGGAGGCGTCACCGGGGAGCTGTTTTTT.

This clonotype was observed a few times. CDR3 region: CATSRERLAEETQYF. In nucleotides, the CDR3 is TGTGCCACCAGCAGAGAGCGACTAGCGGAAGAGACCCAGTACTTC. The chain joins TRBV15 to TRBJ2-5; 9 bases map to TRBD2. There are 15 residues in the CDR3. V was pared by 0 bases and J by 3 bases, with 2 bases of the junction left unmatched. CDR1 is LNHNV and CDR2 is YYDKDF in the germline V gene (reference sequence).

The rearrangement joins TRBV7-2 to TRBJ2-2; unclear D gene. Germline values: CDR1 SGHTA, CDR2 FQGNSA. The CDR3 is 15 residues long. Between the trimmed V and J ends, which lost 1 base and 4 bases, there was a span of 10 bases. The CDR3 loop is CASSLVGISTGELFF. The DNA for the CDR3 is TGTGCCAGCAGCTTAGTCGGCATTTCCACCGGGGAGCTGTTTTTT. The complete variable domain, with remaining parts taken from reference TRBV7-2 and TRBJ2-2, reads GAGVSQSPSNKVTEKGKDVELRCDPISGHTALYWYRQSLGQGLEFLIYFQGNSAPDKSGLPSDRFSAERTGGSVSTLTIQRTQQEDSAVYLCASSLVGISTGELFFGEGSRLTVL.